A single sample gave rise to the 17 T cell receptor beta chains below, sequenced in a study of T cell responses to AZD1222 COVID-19 vaccine. Using immunoSEQ multiplex PCR, the repertoire was profiled, and TCRdb retains in-frame clones only, with some absent. This table has 150,000 to 200,000 clones, 90% appearing once. The starting material was peripheral blood, obtained on day 0 of AZD1222 vaccination. The receptors were gathered from an adult in good health.

This clone appeared once. The chain uses TRBV12-3 or TRBV12-4 and TRBJ1-2; no reliable D call. This CDR3 is built from 11 residues. Between the trimmed V and J ends, which lost 5 bases and 4 bases, there was a span of 5 bases. The DNA of the CDR3 is TGTGCCAGCAGTGGGCGCTATGGCTACACCTTC. It yields the protein CASSGRYGYTF.

This chain links TRBV12-5 with TRBJ1-5, with 8 bases lining up with TRBD1. The trim removed 4 bases at V and 9 bases at J, leaving 5 bases unmatched. Germline V CDR1 and CDR2: LGHNT, FRNRAP. CDR3 length equals 13 residues. CDR3 residues: CASGSQGATPQHF. The CDR3 coding sequence is TGTGCTAGTGGTTCGCAGGGGGCAACGCCCCAGCATTTT.

The chain combines TRBV28 with TRBJ1-2; TRBD1 might be the D (6 bases). Germline V CDR1 and CDR2: MDHEN, SYDVKM. V lost 3 bases and J 3 bases, leaving 14 bases between the germline ends. The CDR3 is made up of 15 amino acids. The chain's CDR3 is CASSFWGLRDYGYTF. The CDR3 DNA reads as TGTGCCAGCAGTTTCTGGGGGCTTAGGGACTATGGCTACACCTTC.

The J gene is TRBJ2-7, the V gene TRBV5-1; 9 bases align to TRBD1. After removal of 0 bases from V and 1 base from J, the junction contained 5 bases not matched to a gene. Germline V CDR1 and CDR2: SGHRS, YFSETQ. This CDR3 comprises 16 residues. In nucleotides, the CDR3 is TGCGCCAGCAGCTTGGGAACCGGGACAGGGTCCTACGAGCAGTACTTC. Amino acids: CASSLGTGTGSYEQYF.

CDR3 sequence (DNA): TGTGCCACCACCGAAAAGCCGGGGGGCGGGAATCAGCCCCAGCATTTT. Translation gives CATTEKPGGGNQPQHF. This chain uses TRBV2 with TRBJ1-5; TRBD1 is a possible D gene (6 bases). V lost 10 bases, J lost 4 bases, and 23 bases lay in between. From germline, CDR1 is SNHLY and CDR2 FYNNEI. The CDR3 consists of 16 residues. The whole variable domain, remainder taken from reference TRBV2 and TRBJ1-5, is EPEVTQTPSHQVTQMGQEVILRCVPISNHLYFYWYRQILGQKVEFLVSFYNNEISEKSEIFDDQFSVERPDGSNFTLKIRSTKLEDSAMYFCATTEKPGGGNQPQHFGDGTRLSIL.

A single count supports this clone. The chain has TRBV6-2 or TRBV6-3 and TRBJ2-3; 13 bases are shared with TRBD2. The CDR3 extends over 18 amino acids. CDR1 MNHEY and CDR2 SVGEGT come from the germline V gene. J was trimmed by 4 bases and V by 2 bases; bases with no gene match: 9. CDR3 in amino acids: CASSYATSGRRGPDTQYF. In nucleotides, the CDR3 is TGTGCCAGCAGTTACGCGACTAGCGGGAGGAGAGGGCCAGATACGCAGTATTTT.

This clone came up once. The rearrangement links TRBV3-1 (or the pseudogene TRBV3-2) to TRBJ1-6; 7 bases align to TRBD1. This CDR3 is 14 amino acids long. Germline assignment: CDR1 LGHDT and CDR2 YNNKEL (reference sequence). With 6 bases clipped from V and 10 bases from J, the junction kept 9 bases outside the gene matches. The CDR3: CASSRQGGESPLHF. In nucleotides, the CDR3 is TGTGCCAGCAGTCGACAGGGCGGAGAGTCACCCCTCCACTTT.

The gene calls are TRBV28 and TRBJ2-1; D gene ambiguous. Germline loops: CDR1 MDHEN, CDR2 SYDVKM. V lost 3 bases and J 9 bases, leaving 15 bases between the germline ends. This CDR3 is built from 14 residues. CDR3 region: CASSLFGQTGEQFF. As DNA, the CDR3 is TGTGCCAGCAGTTTGTTCGGGCAAACGGGTGAGCAGTTCTTC.

For the CDR3, the DNA is TGTGCCAGCAGCCAAGAAGCGGGGGGGCGGGAGACCCAGTACTTC. Residues: CASSQEAGGRETQYF. V and J are TRBV3-1 (or the pseudogene TRBV3-2) and TRBJ2-5, with 10 bases aligning to TRBD2. Trimming at V came to 0 bases and at J to 5 bases, leaving 3 bases not matched to a gene. The CDR3 is made up of 15 amino acids. Germline V gene sequence: CDR1 LGHDT, CDR2 YNNKEL (reference sequence).

This clone was recorded a few times. The chain joins TRBV7-2 to TRBJ2-3; 7 nucleotides agree with TRBD2. V gave up 0 bases and J gave up 4 bases; unmatched junction bases: 10. The CDR3 loop spans 17 amino acids. In germline, CDR1 is SGHTA, CDR2 FQGNSA. The CDR3: CASSLALTSDTADTQYF. As DNA, the CDR3 is TGTGCCAGCAGCTTAGCATTAACTAGCGATACTGCAGATACGCAGTATTTT.

V gene TRBV11-2 combines with J gene TRBJ2-1, with TRBD2 identical over 7 bases. The trim removed 5 bases at V and 0 bases at J, leaving 4 bases unmatched. CDR3 length equals 15 residues. Germline CDR1 and CDR2: SGHAT and FQNNGV. For the CDR3, the DNA is TGTGCCAGCAGCCTGGGGGGGAGCTCCTACAATGAGCAGTTCTTC. Translated: CASSLGGSSYNEQFF.

The chain has TRBV30 and TRBJ2-7, with a possible D match to TRBD2 (7 bases). The germline V gene has CDR1 GTSNPN and CDR2 SVGIG (reference sequence). V was cut by 7 bases and J by 3 bases, with 13 bases left in between. The CDR3 contains 12 residues. The CDR3 sequence is CASGGGSYEQYF. The CDR3 DNA reads as TGTGCCTCCGGGGGCGGGAGCTACGAGCAGTACTTC.

V gene TRBV4-2 combines with J gene TRBJ2-2; 9 bases fit TRBD2. J gave up 7 bases and V 1 base, and 7 bases lay outside the gene matches. The CDR3 has 16 residues. Per germline, CDR1 LGHNA and CDR2 YNFKEQ. The CDR3 region is CASSQGGGRGNGELFF. CDR3 coding DNA: TGTGCCAGCAGCCAAGGAGGCGGGAGGGGAAACGGGGAGCTGTTTTTT.

The genes are TRBV27 and TRBJ2-7; D may be TRBD2 (6 bases). Germline-derived CDR1 and CDR2 are MNHEY and SMNVEV (reference sequence). The V and J ends lost 3 bases and 4 bases respectively, with 16 bases between them. The CDR3 contains 15 residues. The DNA for the CDR3 is TGTGCCAGCAGTTTGGGACGGGCGGGATATTACGAGCAGTACTTC. Amino acids: CASSLGRAGYYEQYF.

The chain links TRBV2 to TRBJ2-2; no definite D call. The CDR3 covers 13 residues. Germline V CDR1 and CDR2: SNHLY, FYNNEI. Trimming shortened V by 6 bases and J by 7 bases, and 12 bases separated the two germline ends. The CDR3 coding sequence is TGTGCCAGCAGGCCCTCATCCGACGGGGAGCTGTTTTTT. Translation gives CASRPSSDGELFF.

This sequence joins TRBV5-1 and TRBJ1-4, with D possibly matching TRBD1 (5 bases). The CDR3 runs 15 residues. Trimming left V 0 bases short and J 7 bases short, with 13 bases between. Per germline, CDR1 SGHRS and CDR2 YFSETQ. The CDR3 DNA follows: TGCGCCAGCAGCTTGGGGGACCGGGAGGGTGAAAAACTGTTTTTT. As protein: CASSLGDREGEKLFF.

The chain links TRBV19 to TRBJ1-5; the D is unclear. The V end was cut by 2 bases, the J end by 0 bases, with 8 bases between. The CDR3 is made up of 15 amino acids. Germline lookup yields CDR1 LNHDA and CDR2 SQIVND (reference sequence). CDR3 DNA sequence: TGTGCCAGTAGTATATCGACATTTAGCAATCAGCCCCAGCATTTT. This codes for CASSISTFSNQPQHF.